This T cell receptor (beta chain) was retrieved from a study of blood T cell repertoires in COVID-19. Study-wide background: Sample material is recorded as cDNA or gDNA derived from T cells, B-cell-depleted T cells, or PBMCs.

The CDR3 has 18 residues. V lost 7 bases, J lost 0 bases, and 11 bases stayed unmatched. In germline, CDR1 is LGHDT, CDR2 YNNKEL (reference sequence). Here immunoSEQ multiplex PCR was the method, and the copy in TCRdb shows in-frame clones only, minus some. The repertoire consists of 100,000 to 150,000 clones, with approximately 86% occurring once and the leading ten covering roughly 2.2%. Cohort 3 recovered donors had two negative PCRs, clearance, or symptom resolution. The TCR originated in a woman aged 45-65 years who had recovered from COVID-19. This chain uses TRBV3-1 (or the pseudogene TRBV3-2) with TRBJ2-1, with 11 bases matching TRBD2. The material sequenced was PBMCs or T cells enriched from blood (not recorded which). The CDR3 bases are TGTGCCAGCATGCAGACTAGCGGGGTAGCTAGCTCCTACAATGAGCAGTTCTTC. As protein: CASMQTSGVASSYNEQFF.